The 11 T cell receptor beta chains below were found in one sample sequenced in a study of cytomegalovirus exposure and HLA in healthy donors. The PCR ran on 60 Vbeta and 13 Jbeta primers. TCRdb's copy holds only in-frame clones and misses some; the assay was immunoSEQ multiplex PCR. The data show about 110,000 clones, approximately 76% seen once. The specimen was PBMCs. The source is a woman aged 45 to 65 in good health and CMV-seropositive.

The rearrangement joins TRBV27 to TRBJ2-5; the D is unclear. The CDR3 extends over 15 amino acids. The germline V and J ends were trimmed by 9 bases and 4 bases, with 21 bases remaining between them. Germline V gives CDR1 MNHEY, CDR2 SMNVEV (reference sequence). The CDR3 DNA follows: TGTGCCAGTTCCCCCCCGGGTCTCCCTGGAGAGACCCAGTACTTC. It is translated as CASSPPGLPGETQYF.

V and J are TRBV7-2 and TRBJ1-2; 7 bases align to TRBD1. This CDR3 is 13 amino acids long. Losses at the gene ends were 5 bases for V and 11 bases for J; bases not matched to a gene: 11. Looked up from germline, CDR1 is SGHTA and CDR2 is FQGNSA. For the CDR3, the DNA is TGTGCCAGCAGCCCCCGGGACAGTGAGCAATACACCTTC. It is translated as CASSPRDSEQYTF.

CDR3 DNA sequence: TGCGCCAGCAGAGTGACAGGGCCTAATGAAAAACTGTTTTTT. Amino acids: CASRVTGPNEKLFF. The V gene is TRBV5-1, the J gene TRBJ1-4; TRBD1 agrees at 7 bases. CDR3 length: 14 residues. Looked up from germline, CDR1 is SGHRS and CDR2 is YFSETQ. V dropped 5 bases and J dropped 3; count of bases not matched to a gene: 4.

CDR3 amino acids: CASSEIVESYEQYF. CDR3 in DNA: TGTGCCAGCAGTGAAATAGTAGAGTCCTACGAGCAGTACTTC. This sequence joins TRBV2 and TRBJ2-7; no reliable D call. CDR1 and CDR2 from the germline V gene are SNHLY and FYNNEI. Between the trimmed V and J ends, which lost 2 bases and 1 base, there was a span of 9 bases. The CDR3 is 14 residues long. Full variable domain (remainder filled in from reference TRBV2 and TRBJ2-7): EPEVTQTPSHQVTQMGQEVILRCVPISNHLYFYWYRQILGQKVEFLVSFYNNEISEKSEIFDDQFSVERPDGSNFTLKIRSTKLEDSAMYFCASSEIVESYEQYFGPGTRLTVT.

The chain joins TRBV7-2 to TRBJ2-7; 11 bases match TRBD1. Germline V gene data show CDR1 as SGHTA and CDR2 as FQGNSA. The CDR3 contains 14 residues. Trimming cost V 10 bases and J 2 bases; bases outside gene matches: 7. The CDR3 sequence: CATWSGQGAYEQYF. CDR3 in DNA: TGTGCCACCTGGTCGGGACAGGGGGCCTACGAGCAGTACTTC.

The chain joins TRBV10-3 to TRBJ1-1; D not certain. This CDR3 has 15 residues. CDR1 and CDR2 (germline): ENHRY, SYGVKD. Trimming removed 4 bases at V and 4 bases at J, with 16 bases between. In DNA form, the CDR3 reads TGTGCCATCAGTGGACATTCGGGTCGGGGCACTGAAGCTTTCTTT. Its protein is CAISGHSGRGTEAFF.

The count of this clone is one. The chain couples TRBV7-2 to TRBJ2-7, with TRBD2 matching over 14 bases. The length of the CDR3 is 16 residues. Germline CDR1 is SGHTA and CDR2 is FQGNSA. With 5 bases clipped from V and 7 bases from J, the junction kept 10 bases outside the gene matches. The CDR3 DNA follows: TGTGCCAGCAGCAGGGGACTAGCGGGAGCCCGGAGGGAGCAGTACTTC. Translating gives CASSRGLAGARREQYF.

J is TRBJ1-3 and V is TRBV29-1, with 8 nucleotides matching TRBD1. V shed 1 base, J shed 4 bases, and the junction held 6 bases outside the gene matches. From germline, CDR1 is SQVTM and CDR2 ANQGSEA. The CDR3 length is 15 residues. CDR3 amino acids: CSVEAPGGAGNTIYF. The DNA for the CDR3 is TGCAGCGTTGAAGCTCCAGGGGGCGCCGGAAACACCATATATTTT.

The CDR3 sequence is CASSSLADTQYF. The CDR3, as DNA: TGTGCCAGCAGTTCCCTAGCAGATACGCAGTATTTT. The chain has TRBV7-2 and TRBJ2-3; D ambiguous. Trimming took 6 bases from V and 4 from J, leaving 8 bases between them. The germline V gene has CDR1 SGHTA and CDR2 FQGNSA. The CDR3 contains 12 residues.

The chain employs TRBV5-1 and TRBJ2-5; 12 nucleotides line up with TRBD2. Trimming took 2 bases from V and 4 from J; bases not matched to a gene: 27. The CDR3 has 23 residues. Germline CDR1 is SGHRS and CDR2 is YFSETQ. The CDR3 is CASSLQTSTGRGLAGRFSETQYF. As DNA, the CDR3 is TGCGCCAGCAGCTTACAAACGTCGACAGGACGTGGACTAGCGGGAAGGTTCTCAGAGACCCAGTACTTC.

The chain uses TRBV18 and TRBJ2-7, with TRBD1 matching 8 bases. In germline, CDR1 is KGHSH, CDR2 LQKENI. The CDR3 loop spans 12 amino acids. V dropped 5 bases and J dropped 12; count of bases not matched to a gene: 9. In nucleotides, the CDR3 is TGTGCCAGCTCATTAGACAGGGGCGGTCGGTACTTC. Its protein product is CASSLDRGGRYF.